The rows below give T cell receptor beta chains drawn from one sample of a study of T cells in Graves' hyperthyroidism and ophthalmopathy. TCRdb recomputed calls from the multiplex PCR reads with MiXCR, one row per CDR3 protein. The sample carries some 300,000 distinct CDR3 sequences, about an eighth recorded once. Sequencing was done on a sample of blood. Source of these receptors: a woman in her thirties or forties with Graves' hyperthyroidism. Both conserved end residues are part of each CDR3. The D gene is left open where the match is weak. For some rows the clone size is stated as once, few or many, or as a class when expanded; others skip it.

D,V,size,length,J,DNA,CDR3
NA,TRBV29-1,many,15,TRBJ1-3,TGCAGCGTTGTAGGATTACGGGACTCTGGAAACACCATATATTTT,CSVVGLRDSGNTIYF
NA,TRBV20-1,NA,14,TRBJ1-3,TGCAGTGCTAGACGGGACCGCTCTGGAAACACCATATATTTT,CSARRDRSGNTIYF
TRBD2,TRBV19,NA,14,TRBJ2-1,TGTGCCAGTATGAGCGGGGCTTCCTACAATGAGCAGTTCTTC,CASMSGASYNEQFF
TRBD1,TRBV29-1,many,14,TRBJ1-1,TGCAGCGTGTTAACAGGGGGGAGGAACACTGAAGCTTTCTTT,CSVLTGGRNTEAFF
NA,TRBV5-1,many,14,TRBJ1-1,TGCGCCAGCAGCCTCACCACAGGGAACACTGAAGCTTTCTTT,CASSLTTGNTEAFF
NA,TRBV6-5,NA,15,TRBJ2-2,TGTGCCAGCAGTTACCAACTATCTAACACCGGGGAGCTGTTTTTT,CASSYQLSNTGELFF
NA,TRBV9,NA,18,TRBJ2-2,TGTGCCAGCAGCCTTCAGGGGGGGAGCGCCGCGAACACCGGGGAGCTGTTTTTT,CASSLQGGSAANTGELFF
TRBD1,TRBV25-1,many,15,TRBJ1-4,TGTGCCAGCAGTGAATTAGGACAGGCTGATGAAAAACTGTTTTTT,CASSELGQADEKLFF
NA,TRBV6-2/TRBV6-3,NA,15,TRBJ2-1,TGTGCCGGCGGTAAGGGGGAGGGACGCTACAATGAGCAGTTCTTC,CAGGKGEGRYNEQFF
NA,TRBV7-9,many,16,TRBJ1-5,TGTGCCAGCAGCTTAGGTCGATTCCAGAGTCATCAGCCCCAGCATTTT,CASSLGRFQSHQPQHF
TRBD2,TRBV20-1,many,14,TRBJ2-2,TGCAGTGCCAGTGGGCCGACTAGCCCCGGGGAGCTGTTTTTT,CSASGPTSPGELFF
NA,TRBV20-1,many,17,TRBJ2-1,TGCAGTGCTAGAAAGCCAAACAATCGGGGCCTGGACAATGAGCAGTTCTTC,CSARKPNNRGLDNEQFF
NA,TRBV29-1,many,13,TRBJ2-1,TGCACAGCCCTGGGTCTAGCCGGAGGTGAGCAGTTCTTC,CTALGLAGGEQFF
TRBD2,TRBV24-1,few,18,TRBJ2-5,TGTGCCACCAGTGCCGTAACCGGGACTAGCGGGAGTCTGGAGACCCAGTACTTC,CATSAVTGTSGSLETQYF
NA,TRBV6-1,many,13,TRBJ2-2,TGTGCCAGCGCAAAGTTTGGCACCGGGGAGCTGTTTTTT,CASAKFGTGELFF
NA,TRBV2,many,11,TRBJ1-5,TGTGCCAGCGGGAAGGGCGGGCCCCAGCATTTT,CASGKGGPQHF
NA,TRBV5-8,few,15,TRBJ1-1,TGTGCCAGCAGCTTCAGGGTGGGAGGGAACACTGAAGCTTTCTTT,CASSFRVGGNTEAFF
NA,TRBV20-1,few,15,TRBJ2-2,TGCAGTGCTAGAGATGAGAGGCGAGGCGCCGGGGAGCTGTTTTTT,CSARDERRGAGELFF
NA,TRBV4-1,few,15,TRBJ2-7,TGCGCCAGCAGCCACCCGGTGAGCGGTAGGGACGAGCAGTACTTC,CASSHPVSGRDEQYF
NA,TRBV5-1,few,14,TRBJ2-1,TGCGCCAGCAGCTTGGTTCGGGGAGTAAATGAGCAGTTCTTC,CASSLVRGVNEQFF
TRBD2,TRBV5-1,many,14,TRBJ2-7,TGTGCCAGCAGTTCACTAGCGGGAGGGTACGAGCAGTACTTC,CASSSLAGGYEQYF
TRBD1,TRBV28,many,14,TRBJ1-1,TGTGCCAGCAGTCCACAGGGGCGAAAGACTGAAGCTTTCTTT,CASSPQGRKTEAFF
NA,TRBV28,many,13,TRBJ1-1,TGTGCCAGCAGACAGATCATGAACACTGAAGCTTTCTTT,CASRQIMNTEAFF
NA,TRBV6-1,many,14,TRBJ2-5,TGTGCCAGCAGCTCGGGGGCAACGCCAGAGACCCAGTACTTC,CASSSGATPETQYF
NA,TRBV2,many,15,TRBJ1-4,TGTGCCAGCAGTGAACTGGGGGGGAAGGAGGAAAAACTGTTTTTT,CASSELGGKEEKLFF
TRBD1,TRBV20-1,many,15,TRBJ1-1,TGCAGTGCCGACGATTCGAACAGGGGGAGCACTGAAGCTTTCTTT,CSADDSNRGSTEAFF
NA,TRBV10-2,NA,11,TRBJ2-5,TGCGCCAGCAGCTTACAGGTTAGCCAGTACTTC,CASSLQVSQYF
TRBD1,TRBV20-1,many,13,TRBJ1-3,TGCAGTGCTAGGACAGGGTCTGGAAACACCATATATTTT,CSARTGSGNTIYF
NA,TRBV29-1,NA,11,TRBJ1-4,TGCAGCGCCACAGCCCCTGAAAAACTGTTTTTT,CSATAPEKLFF
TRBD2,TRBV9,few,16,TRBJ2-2,TGTGCCAGCAGCCAACTAGCGGCGTCGTACACCGGGGAGCTGTTTTTT,CASSQLAASYTGELFF
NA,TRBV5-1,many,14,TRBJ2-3,TGCGCCAGCAGCCCCGCTGGGAACACAGATACGCAGTATTTT,CASSPAGNTDTQYF
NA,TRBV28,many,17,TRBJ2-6,TGTGCCAGCTTCTCTTCGGGACGCAACTCTGGGGCCAACGTCCTGACTTTC,CASFSSGRNSGANVLTF
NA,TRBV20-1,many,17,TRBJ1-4,TGCAGTGCTAGAGAGGATGGCAGCCCTGGGACTAATGAAAAACTGTTTTTT,CSAREDGSPGTNEKLFF
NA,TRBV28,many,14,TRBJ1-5,TGTGCCAGCAGCGGACAGACAAGCAATCAGCCCCAGCATTTT,CASSGQTSNQPQHF
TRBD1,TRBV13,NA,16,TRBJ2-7,TGTGCCAGCAGCTATAATCGGGACAGGTACTCCTACGAGCAGTACTTC,CASSYNRDRYSYEQYF
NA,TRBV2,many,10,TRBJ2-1,TGTGCCAGCAGGACTGAGCGGTATTTCTTC,CASRTERYFF
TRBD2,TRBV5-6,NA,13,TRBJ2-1,TGTGCCAGCAGCTTGTGGTGGGAGGGCCGGCAGTTCTTC,CASSLWWEGRQFF
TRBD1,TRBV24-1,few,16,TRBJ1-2,TGTGCCACCAGTGATAACGGACAGGGGGCCGTCTATGGCTACACCTTC,CATSDNGQGAVYGYTF
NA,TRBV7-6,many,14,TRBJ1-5,TGTGCCAGCAGCCCGCGATATAGCAATCAGCCCCAGCATTTT,CASSPRYSNQPQHF
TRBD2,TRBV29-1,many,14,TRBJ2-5,TGCAGCGTTGATCTACGCGGGAGCGCTGAGACCCAGTACTTC,CSVDLRGSAETQYF
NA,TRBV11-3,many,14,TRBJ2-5,TGTGCCAGCAGCTTAGCCTGGGACCAAGAGACCCAGTACTTC,CASSLAWDQETQYF
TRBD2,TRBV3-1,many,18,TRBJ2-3,TGTGCCAGCAGCCAAGACCGCTCACTAGCGGGAGTTCCAGATACGCAGTATTTT,CASSQDRSLAGVPDTQYF
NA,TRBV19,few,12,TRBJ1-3,TGTGCCAGCGGGGACTTTGGAAACACCATATATTTT,CASGDFGNTIYF
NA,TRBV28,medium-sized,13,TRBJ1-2,TGTGCCAGCAGTTTAGGGGCAGGGCGCGGCTACACCTTC,CASSLGAGRGYTF
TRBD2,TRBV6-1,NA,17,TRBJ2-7,TGCGCCAGCAGTCAGAACCCGGGGACTAGCCGATCCTACGAGCAGTACTTC,CASSQNPGTSRSYEQYF
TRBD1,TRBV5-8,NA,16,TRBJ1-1,TGTGCCAGCAGCCGACATACAGGGGGCGCGTACACTGAAGCTTTCTTT,CASSRHTGGAYTEAFF
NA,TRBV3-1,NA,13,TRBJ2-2,TGTGCCAGCGGGCCATCCTACACCGGGGAGCTGTTTTTT,CASGPSYTGELFF
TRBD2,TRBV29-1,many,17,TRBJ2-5,TGCAGCGTTGAAGCGGGACTAGCGGGAGGTTTCCAAGAGACCCAGTACTTC,CSVEAGLAGGFQETQYF
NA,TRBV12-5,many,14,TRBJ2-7,TGTGCTAGTGGTTTAAACGCCTTAGCCTACGAGCAGTACTTC,CASGLNALAYEQYF
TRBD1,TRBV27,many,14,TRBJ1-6,TGTGCCAGCACCCGGGGACAGCATAATTCACCCCTCCACTTT,CASTRGQHNSPLHF